Shown below are 30 T cell receptor beta chains from a single sample sequenced in a study of blood T cell repertoires in COVID-19. Generated by immunoSEQ multiplex PCR, the TCRdb table keeps only in-frame clones and is missing some. Of tens of thousands of clones listed, around 89% are singletons. Sequencing used peripheral blood. The receptors were gathered from a man aged 70 or older with active or convalescent COVID-19.

The chain joins TRBV6-5 to TRBJ2-7; 8 bases are shared with TRBD1. This CDR3 spans 13 amino acids. Looked up from germline, CDR1 is MNHEY and CDR2 is SVGAGI. The J segment lost 7 bases and the V segment lost 4 bases, leaving 6 bases of the junction unmatched. CDR3 bases: TGTGCCAGCAGTTGGACAGGGAGTAGGGAGCAGTACTTC. This translates into CASSWTGSREQYF.

V and J are TRBV6-1 and TRBJ2-7, with 11 bases aligning to TRBD2. CDR1 is MNHNS, CDR2 SASEGT, per germline. The CDR3 has 14 amino acids. After removal of 2 bases from V and 6 bases from J, the junction contained 3 bases not matched to a gene. The CDR3, as DNA: TGTGCCAGCAGTGAAATGGGGACTAGCGGCGAGCAGTACTTC. It translates to CASSEMGTSGEQYF.

The V call is TRBV6-5, the J call TRBJ2-3; 7 nucleotides agree with TRBD1. J lost 1 base, V lost 6 bases, and 7 bases had no gene match. The length of the CDR3 is 15 residues. Germline assignment: CDR1 MNHEY and CDR2 SVGAGI. CDR3 residues: CASRFRTGGTDTQYF. In DNA form, the CDR3 reads TGTGCCAGCAGATTTAGGACAGGAGGCACAGATACGCAGTATTTT.

The gene calls are TRBV19 and TRBJ2-7; D is uncertain. V gave up 4 bases and J gave up 5 bases, with 6 bases separating them. In germline, CDR1 is LNHDA, CDR2 SQIVND (reference sequence). CDR3 size: 11 residues. CDR3 DNA sequence: TGTGCCAGTAGTACTCTAGACGAGCAGTACTTC. Translated: CASSTLDEQYF. The entire variable domain, with the rest obtained from reference TRBV19 and TRBJ2-7, is as follows: DGGITQSPKYLFRKEGQNVTLSCEQNLNHDAMYWYRQDPGQGLRLIYYSQIVNDFQKGDIAEGYSVSREKKESFPLTVTSAQKNPTAFYLCASSTLDEQYFGPGTRLTVT.

This sequence joins TRBV5-1 and TRBJ2-5; 15 positions match TRBD2. The CDR3 sequence is 20 residues long. Trimming removed 3 bases from V and 6 bases from J; junction bases left unmatched: 18. The V gene's germline CDR1 is SGHRS and CDR2 YFSETQ. DNA for the CDR3: TGCGCCAGCAGCTCTACCGGGACTAGCGGGGGGTCGCCCTTTCGAAAGACCCAGTACTTC. Protein: CASSSTGTSGGSPFRKTQYF.

This chain joins TRBV5-1 and TRBJ1-4; unclear D gene. The CDR3 contains 14 residues. V lost 2 bases to trimming and J lost 4 bases, with 9 bases between them. From germline, CDR1 is SGHRS and CDR2 YFSETQ. The CDR3 DNA sequence: TGCGCCAGCAGCTTCTTCGGGAGTAATGAAAAACTGTTTTTT. Its translation is CASSFFGSNEKLFF.

The chain is built from TRBV3-1 (or the pseudogene TRBV3-2) and TRBJ2-2; 12 nucleotides agree with TRBD2. The CDR3 runs to 16 residues. V lost 3 bases, J lost 1 base, and 0 bases stayed unmatched. CDR1 and CDR2 (germline): LGHDT, YNNKEL (reference sequence). The CDR3 loop reads CASSQGLAGNTGELFF. The CDR3 DNA sequence: TGTGCCAGCAGCCAGGGACTAGCGGGGAACACCGGGGAGCTGTTTTTT.

The rearrangement uses TRBV5-6 and TRBJ1-5; 7 bases are a match to TRBD1. CDR3 length equals 15 residues. Per germline, CDR1 SGHDT and CDR2 YYEEEE. Germline trimming cut 3 bases from V and 4 bases from J; bases unmatched to any gene: 7. CDR3 nucleotide sequence: TGTGCCAGCAGCTCTGGAGGCAGGGGGAATCAGCCCCAGCATTTT. Its protein product is CASSSGGRGNQPQHF.

This clone has only a few counts. V and J are TRBV6-6 and TRBJ1-5; D gene ambiguous. Trimming removed 8 bases at V and 2 bases at J, with 13 bases between. The CDR3 sequence is 14 residues long. Germline CDR1 MNHNY, CDR2 SVGAGI (reference sequence). CDR3 region: CASLPEVGNQPQHF. The CDR3 DNA reads TGTGCCAGCCTTCCAGAGGTTGGCAATCAGCCCCAGCATTTT.

The chain couples TRBV7-9 to TRBJ1-1; D not resolved. Germline CDR1 reads SEHNR; CDR2 reads FQNEAQ (reference sequence). Trimming removed 0 bases at V and 3 bases at J, with 5 bases between. The CDR3 runs 13 residues. This CDR3 reads CASSLAQDTEAFF. The DNA for the CDR3 is TGTGCCAGCAGCTTAGCGCAGGACACTGAAGCTTTCTTT.

The chain joins TRBV7-2 to TRBJ1-2; 7 bases are shared with TRBD1. The CDR3 is 13 amino acids. Trimming removed 4 bases from V and 3 bases from J; junction bases left unmatched: 2. Germline lookup yields CDR1 SGHTA and CDR2 FQGNSA. CDR3: CASSSGQYYGYTF. The CDR3 DNA reads as TGTGCCAGCAGCTCGGGACAGTACTATGGCTACACCTTC.

The chain employs TRBV7-2 and TRBJ2-1; 8 bases line up with TRBD2. The V segment lost 8 bases and the J segment 13 bases; nucleotides outside the gene matches: 10. The germline CDR1 and CDR2 sequences are SGHTA and FQGNSA. The CDR3 has 12 amino acids. The chain's CDR3 is CASSLSAGGQFF. The CDR3 nucleotides are TGTGCCAGCTCCCTAAGTGCGGGGGGCCAGTTCTTC.

This chain joins TRBV6-5 and TRBJ1-1; D is unclear. The V end lost 3 bases, the J end lost 1 base, and 9 bases lay between the germline ends. The CDR3 has 14 amino acids. CDR1 and CDR2 (germline): MNHEY, SVGAGI. The CDR3 protein is CASSYLGPNTEAFF. For the CDR3, the DNA is TGTGCCAGCAGTTATCTGGGCCCGAACACTGAAGCTTTCTTT.

The chain recombines TRBV11-2 with TRBJ2-3; 7 bases map to TRBD1. The CDR3 contains 13 residues. J lost 6 bases, V lost 5 bases, and 5 bases had no gene match. The germline gives CDR1 SGHAT, CDR2 FQNNGV. CDR3 sequence (DNA): TGTGCCAGCAGCATCGGACAGGCGGATACGCAGTATTTT. It specifies CASSIGQADTQYF.

This clone was counted once. The chain carries TRBV5-1 and TRBJ1-1; 7 bases agree with TRBD1. Germline loops: CDR1 SGHRS, CDR2 YFSETQ. The V and J ends lost 4 bases and 1 base, in that order; junction bases with no gene match: 7. The CDR3 is made up of 15 amino acids. As DNA, the CDR3 is TGCGCCAGCAGCCTAGACAGGGTTGGGAACACTGAAGCTTTCTTT. It yields the protein CASSLDRVGNTEAFF.

This rearrangement joins TRBV28 to TRBJ2-7; 9 nucleotides match TRBD1. This CDR3 has 13 residues. V shed 3 bases and J 3 bases; nucleotides not matched to a gene: 0. Germline V gene sequence: CDR1 MDHEN, CDR2 SYDVKM. The CDR3, as DNA: TGTGCCAGCAGTTTGACAGGGGGCTACGAGCAGTACTTC. The encoded protein is CASSLTGGYEQYF.

The J gene is TRBJ1-4, the V gene TRBV15, with D uncertain. V lost 1 base and J 6 bases, leaving 9 bases between the germline ends. The CDR3 runs 14 residues. Germline-derived CDR1 and CDR2 are LNHNV and YYDKDF (reference sequence). CDR3 DNA: TGTGCCACCAGCAGAGCACAGATCTATGAAAAACTGTTTTTT. Translation gives CATSRAQIYEKLFF.

V is TRBV7-2 and J is TRBJ2-7; the D gene is possibly TRBD1 (5 bases). Trimming removed 0 bases from V and 2 bases from J, with 11 bases in between. CDR1 SGHTA and CDR2 FQGNSA come from the germline V gene. There are 15 residues in the CDR3. The CDR3 sequence: CASSLATEPTYEQYF. The CDR3 nucleotides are TGTGCCAGCAGCTTAGCGACAGAGCCTACCTACGAGCAGTACTTC.

The chain joins TRBV5-1 to TRBJ2-3, with D maybe TRBD2 (7 bases). The CDR3 is 17 residues long. Germline assignment: CDR1 SGHRS and CDR2 YFSETQ. V was pared by 0 bases and J by 3 bases, with 17 bases between. The CDR3 protein is CASSLANLGGPTDTQYF. CDR3 bases: TGCGCCAGCAGCTTGGCCAATTTGGGGGGGCCTACAGATACGCAGTATTTT.

The chain couples TRBV19 to TRBJ1-2, with D possibly being TRBD1 (6 bases). Germline CDR1 and CDR2: LNHDA and SQIVND (reference sequence). This CDR3 has 13 amino acids. The germline V and J ends were trimmed by 5 bases and 6 bases, with 13 bases remaining between them. In DNA form, the CDR3 reads TGTGCCAGTAGTCCCATGGGACAAAATGGCTACACCTTC. Amino acid sequence: CASSPMGQNGYTF.

This clone was detected only a few times. The chain combines TRBV9 with TRBJ2-7; 10 bases are a match to TRBD1. Trimming cost V 1 base and J 5 bases; bases outside gene matches: 3. The length of the CDR3 is 14 residues. Germline-derived CDR1 and CDR2 are SGDLS and YYNGEE. The CDR3 DNA sequence: TGTGCCAGCAGCGTATGGGACAGGGGAGACGAGCAGTACTTC. Protein sequence: CASSVWDRGDEQYF. The full variable domain, its missing parts supplied by reference TRBV9 and TRBJ2-7, is DSGVTQTPKHLITATGQRVTLRCSPRSGDLSVYWYQQSLDQGLQFLIQYYNGEERAKGNILERFSAQQFPDLHSELNLSSLELGDSALYFCASSVWDRGDEQYFGPGTRLTVT.

The chain has TRBV3-1 (or the pseudogene TRBV3-2) and TRBJ1-1; unclear D gene. The CDR3 extends over 12 amino acids. CDR1 is LGHDT, CDR2 YNNKEL, per germline (reference sequence). V gave up 4 bases and J gave up 7 bases, with 10 bases separating them. The chain's CDR3 is CASSRPTLEAFF. Here the CDR3 DNA reads TGTGCCAGCAGCCGACCGACACTTGAAGCTTTCTTT.

This chain connects TRBV28 to TRBJ1-2, with 7 bases aligning to TRBD1. The V gene end was trimmed by 4 bases and the J gene end by 8 bases; junction bases not matched to a gene: 13. The CDR3 sequence is 15 residues long. In germline, CDR1 is MDHEN, CDR2 SYDVKM. The CDR3 spells CASSSPGQMSAGYTF. The CDR3 DNA follows: TGTGCCAGCAGTTCCCCGGGACAGATGTCCGCCGGCTACACCTTC.

The V and J genes are TRBV18 and TRBJ1-2, with D possibly TRBD1 on 5 matching bases. Germline-derived CDR1 and CDR2 are KGHSH and LQKENI. This CDR3 has 13 residues. The V end was cut by 4 bases, the J end by 3 bases, with 9 bases between. CDR3 coding DNA: TGTGCCAGCTCACAGGGGCAGGACTATGGCTACACCTTC. This translates into CASSQGQDYGYTF. Filled out from reference TRBV18 and TRBJ1-2, the complete variable domain reads NAGVMQNPRHLVRRRGQEARLRCSPMKGHSHVYWYRQLPEEGLKFMVYLQKENIIDESGMPKERFSAEFPKEGPSILRIQQVVRGDSAAYFCASSQGQDYGYTFGSGTRLTVV.

The rearrangement joins TRBV7-2 to TRBJ1-1, with a tentative D call TRBD1 (5 bases). Germline CDR1 SGHTA, CDR2 FQGNSA. Trimming cost V 2 bases and J 4 bases, with 11 bases left between them. This CDR3 has 14 residues. The CDR3 spells CASSLLSTGTEAFF. In DNA form, the CDR3 reads TGTGCCAGCAGCTTACTCAGCACAGGCACTGAAGCTTTCTTT.

This chain connects TRBV7-2 to TRBJ1-6, with D possibly being TRBD1 (5 bases). The CDR3 is 14 amino acids. The V gene's germline CDR1 is SGHTA and CDR2 FQGNSA. Between the trimmed V and J ends, which lost 1 base and 9 bases, there was a span of 10 bases. CDR3 in amino acids: CASSLDRGGSPLHF. In DNA form, the CDR3 reads TGTGCCAGCAGCTTAGATAGGGGAGGTTCACCCCTCCACTTT.

The CDR3 DNA is TGTGCCAGCAGCTCCTTAAGGAGGGAATACTATGGCTACACCTTC. It specifies CASSSLRREYYGYTF. The chain recombines TRBV21-1 with TRBJ1-2. TRBV21-1 is a pseudogene segment. This CDR3 region has 15 residues.

The V and J genes are TRBV7-3 and TRBJ2-1, with 12 bases identical to TRBD2. This CDR3 contains 21 residues. With V trimmed by 5 bases and J by 2 bases, 19 bases remained unmatched. CDR1 is SGHTA, CDR2 FQGTGA, per germline. In DNA, the CDR3 is TGTGCCAGCAGCCCTACCGCTCCTAGCGGGGGGGGCCTCGGGCCCTACAATGAGCAGTTCTTC. The encoded protein is CASSPTAPSGGGLGPYNEQFF.

The chain joins TRBV28 to TRBJ2-7; D is unresolved. The CDR3 loop spans 18 amino acids. Per germline, CDR1 MDHEN and CDR2 SYDVKM. V was cut by 4 bases and J by 0 bases, with 22 bases left in between. The DNA of the CDR3 is TGTGCCAGCAGTTACGGGTTTAACTGGCGGATAAGCTCCTACGAGCAGTACTTC. Amino acid sequence: CASSYGFNWRISSYEQYF.

In its sample, this clone was seen once. The V and J genes are TRBV29-1 and TRBJ2-3; a weak D match, TRBD2 (6 bases). The CDR3 contains 12 residues. The V gene's germline CDR1 is SQVTM and CDR2 ANQGSEA. V gave up 6 bases and J gave up 2 bases, with 9 bases separating them. The CDR3 sequence: CSVADYTDTQYF. The CDR3 region has the DNA TGCAGCGTGGCGGACTACACAGATACGCAGTATTTT.